One sample yielded the 29 T cell receptor beta chains listed below, sequenced in a study of vaccination effects on CD4 cells after COVID-19. The method was immunoSEQ multiplex PCR; TCRdb's version includes in-frame clones alone and lacks a portion of them. The table records 70,000 to 75,000 clones, around 76% of them present only once. The ViraFEST assay expanded antigen-specific CD4+ T cells with viral peptide pools before sequencing. Culture lasted approximately 10 days before CD4+ T cell isolation. Vaccine recipients, nucleocapsid antibody negative, had no prior SARS-CoV-2 infection. Their specific antigens are unknown. The specimen was CD4+ T cells from PBMCs cultured with HCoV-OC43 spike peptides, collected before COVID-19 vaccination. The subset denotes: HCoV-OC43 spike overlapping peptide pool stimulation. These TCRs come from a human donor who received a COVID-19 vaccine.

The CDR3 DNA reads as TGTGCCAGCAGGCACAGGGGAACTGAAGCTTTCTTT. Its protein is CASRHRGTEAFF. This rearrangement joins TRBV6-5 to TRBJ1-1; 7 bases are a match to TRBD1. The germline V gene encodes CDR1 MNHEY and CDR2 SVGAGI. The CDR3 contains 12 residues. Trimming at V came to 6 bases and at J to 5 bases, leaving 3 bases not matched to a gene.

The gene calls are TRBV18 and TRBJ1-4; D not certain. The V and J ends lost 3 bases and 4 bases respectively, with 12 bases between them. This CDR3 has 15 residues. Per the germline V gene, CDR1 is KGHSH and CDR2 is LQKENI. In nucleotides, the CDR3 is TGTGCCAGCTCACCCGGAATGGGCATTAATGAAAAACTGTTTTTT. This codes for CASSPGMGINEKLFF.

This chain joins TRBV5-1 and TRBJ1-3, with 7 bases lining up with TRBD1. The germline V gene encodes CDR1 SGHRS and CDR2 YFSETQ. This CDR3 has 16 amino acids. V shed 2 bases and J 0 bases; nucleotides not matched to a gene: 5. The CDR3 here is CASSFFSGGSGNTIYF. The CDR3 nucleotides are TGCGCCAGCAGCTTTTTTTCAGGGGGCTCTGGAAACACCATATATTTT.

This clone has just one count. The rearrangement uses TRBV29-1 and TRBJ1-2, with D perhaps TRBD1 (5 bases). With 4 bases removed from V and 8 bases from J, the gap between germline ends came to 17 bases. Germline V gives CDR1 SQVTM, CDR2 ANQGSEA. This CDR3 is 13 amino acids long. CDR3 sequence reads: CSVVLSQGAGYTF. The CDR3 region has the DNA TGCAGCGTTGTACTGAGCCAAGGGGCCGGCTACACCTTC.

This chain joins TRBV29-1 and TRBJ2-1; tentatively, D is TRBD2 (6 bases). This CDR3 spans 11 amino acids. The germline V and J ends were trimmed by 6 bases and 6 bases, with 9 bases remaining between them. CDR1 is SQVTM and CDR2 is ANQGSEA in the germline V gene. CDR3 sequence (DNA): TGCAGCGTGGGGACTGTCAATGAGCAGTTCTTC. Amino acid sequence: CSVGTVNEQFF.

The rearrangement uses TRBV5-8 and TRBJ2-7; the match to TRBD1 covers 8 bases. J lost 11 bases, V lost 3 bases, and 13 bases had no gene match. Germline assignment: CDR1 SGHTS and CDR2 YDEGEE. This CDR3 has 14 amino acids. The DNA for the CDR3 is TGTGCCAGCAGCTCGGGGCAGGGGGCTTTTTACGAGTACGTC. It yields the protein CASSSGQGAFYEYV.

This chain joins TRBV6-2 or TRBV6-3 and TRBJ2-3, with D maybe TRBD1 (5 bases). Germline CDR1 MNHEY, CDR2 SVGEGT. Deletions cut 5 bases from V and 0 bases from J, with 12 bases between. This CDR3 region has 15 residues. The CDR3 DNA reads TGTGCCAGCAGTGTACAGCGACAGAGCACAGATACGCAGTATTTT. This gives the protein CASSVQRQSTDTQYF.

V gene TRBV15 combines with J gene TRBJ2-2; the D gene is possibly TRBD1 (5 bases). Between the trimmed V and J ends, which lost 0 bases and 2 bases, there was a span of 7 bases. The CDR3 spans 15 residues. Per germline, CDR1 LNHNV and CDR2 YYDKDF (reference sequence). CDR3 residues: CATSRDGQNTGELFF. The CDR3 nucleotides read TGTGCCACCAGCAGAGATGGACAAAACACCGGGGAGCTGTTTTTT.

The chain is built from TRBV19 and TRBJ1-2, with TRBD1 as a possible D gene (6 bases). Trimming cost V 7 bases and J 0 bases, with 21 bases left between them. Germline V CDR1 and CDR2: LNHDA, SQIVND (reference sequence). The CDR3 covers 17 residues. CDR3 coding DNA: TGTGCCAGTACCTCACCCGGCAGGGGCGCAGCTAACTATGGCTACACCTTC. Translating it yields CASTSPGRGAANYGYTF.

The CDR3 here is CAWSETGGANVLTF. The CDR3 DNA sequence: TGTGCCTGGAGTGAGACGGGGGGGGCCAACGTCCTGACTTTC. The chain uses TRBV30 and TRBJ2-6; tentative D call: TRBD2 (5 bases). The germline V and J ends were trimmed by 1 base and 4 bases, with 8 bases remaining between them. Germline CDR1 reads GTSNPN; CDR2 reads SVGIG (reference sequence). The CDR3 length is 14 residues. The full variable domain, completed using reference TRBV30 and TRBJ2-6, is SQTIHQWPATLVQPVGSPLSLECTVEGTSNPNLYWYRQAAGRGLQLLFYSVGIGQISSEVPQNLSASRPQDRQFILSSKKLLLSDSGFYLCAWSETGGANVLTFGAGSRLTVL.

In its sample, this clone was seen a few times. The genes are TRBV4-1 and TRBJ2-2, with 9 bases fitting TRBD2. The CDR3 sequence is 17 residues long. V was clipped by 2 bases and J by 7 bases; unmatched bases: 11. CDR1 is MGHRA and CDR2 is YSYEKL in the germline V gene. The CDR3 DNA reads as TGCGCCAGCAGCCAACGGGCGGGGGGGCCGATCAACGGGGAGCTGTTTTTT. Its protein is CASSQRAGGPINGELFF.

The J gene is TRBJ2-6, the V gene TRBV19; D is unclear. Trimming stripped 4 bases from V and 1 base from J, with 8 bases between. Germline CDR1 reads LNHDA; CDR2 reads SQIVND (reference sequence). CDR3 length: 15 residues. CDR3 in amino acids: CASSTQASGANVLTF. CDR3 nucleotides: TGTGCCAGTAGTACTCAGGCTTCTGGGGCCAACGTCCTGACTTTC.

V usage is TRBV11-2 and J usage is TRBJ1-2; 7 nucleotides agree with TRBD1. Germline CDR1 reads SGHAT; CDR2 reads FQNNGV. Unmatched junction bases numbered 11, after V lost 3 bases and J lost 1 base. CDR3 length equals 17 residues. This CDR3 reads CASSFSLQGTYNYGYTF. CDR3 DNA sequence: TGTGCCAGCAGCTTCTCCTTACAGGGGACCTATAACTATGGCTACACCTTC.

The chain employs TRBV15 and TRBJ2-5, with TRBD1 matching 9 bases. CDR3 length equals 13 residues. CDR1 LNHNV and CDR2 YYDKDF come from the germline V gene (reference sequence). Trimming cost V 11 bases and J 2 bases; bases outside gene matches: 6. Here the CDR3 DNA reads TGTGCCGCGGGGGACAGGGTGCAAGAGACCCAGTACTTC. Translation gives CAAGDRVQETQYF.

The chain's CDR3 is CASRRTSGSTYNSPLHF. CDR3 nucleotides: TGTGCCAGCAGGCGTACCTCAGGGAGTACCTATAATTCACCCCTCCACTTT. The V call is TRBV7-8, the J call TRBJ1-6, with TRBD1 as a possible D gene (5 bases). Trimming took off 6 bases at V and 2 bases at J, with 17 bases between the two ends. CDR1 and CDR2 (germline): SGHVS, FQNEAQ. This CDR3 contains 17 residues.

The chain uses TRBV5-1 and TRBJ2-1; tentatively, D is TRBD2 (6 bases). Germline-derived CDR1 and CDR2 are SGHRS and YFSETQ. The V gene lost 2 bases and the J gene lost 1 base, with 10 bases spanning the gap. This CDR3 has 15 amino acids. CDR3 nucleotides: TGCGCCAGCAGCTTAACGGGGGAGTCCTACAATGAGCAGTTCTTC. Its protein product is CASSLTGESYNEQFF.

This clone has only a few counts. This chain joins TRBV7-7 and TRBJ2-2; 8 bases match TRBD1. Germline CDR1 and CDR2: SSHAT and FNYEAQ (reference sequence). The CDR3 loop spans 17 amino acids. J gave up 2 bases and V 1 base, and 6 bases lay outside the gene matches. The CDR3 here is CASSLVPGQVNTGELFF. CDR3 sequence (DNA): TGTGCCAGCAGCTTAGTCCCGGGACAGGTTAACACCGGGGAGCTGTTTTTT.

The V call is TRBV7-2, the J call TRBJ1-1, with D possibly TRBD1 on 5 matching bases. The CDR3 extends over 15 amino acids. V dropped 1 base and J dropped 2 bases, with 11 bases sitting between them. The germline CDR1 and CDR2 sequences are SGHTA and FQGNSA. CDR3 coding DNA: TGTGCCAGCAGCTTAGTCGGGGGGGGAAACACTGAAGCTTTCTTT. Protein: CASSLVGGGNTEAFF.

The chain recombines TRBV4-2 with TRBJ2-5; 8 nucleotides agree with TRBD2. In germline, CDR1 is LGHNA, CDR2 YNFKEQ. The CDR3 covers 15 residues. Losses at the gene ends were 1 base for V and 5 bases for J; bases not matched to a gene: 6. The chain's CDR3 is CASSQAGTRRETQYF. DNA of the CDR3: TGTGCCAGCAGCCAAGCCGGGACTAGGAGGGAGACCCAGTACTTC.

The chain is built from TRBV5-1 and TRBJ2-1; D is unresolved. V lost 0 bases to trimming and J lost 12 bases, with 10 bases between them. CDR3 length equals 12 residues. CDR1 and CDR2 from the germline V gene are SGHRS and YFSETQ. DNA for the CDR3: TGCGCCAGCAGCTTGGATCAATGGGGGCAGTTCTTC. Translating gives CASSLDQWGQFF.

This clone was seen more than once but under ten times. Compared with germline, one end of the junction differs, possibly owing to a read error. The rearrangement uses TRBV18 and TRBJ2-1; D is ambiguous. This CDR3 has 11 residues. Germline values: CDR1 KGHSH, CDR2 LQKENI. CDR3 amino acids: CASSPLDEQFF. The DNA for the CDR3 is TGTGCCAGCTCGCCACTGGATGAGCAGTTCTTC.

The chain carries TRBV5-1 and TRBJ1-1; D is uncertain. There are 14 residues in the CDR3. Germline V lookup: CDR1 SGHRS, CDR2 YFSETQ. V was clipped by 0 bases and J by 4 bases, with 10 bases between them. DNA of the CDR3: TGCGCCAGCAGCTTGGGAGGGAGTGGCACTGAAGCTTTCTTT. Translated, it gives CASSLGGSGTEAFF. Complete variable domain (other parts from reference TRBV5-1 and TRBJ1-1): KAGVTQTPRYLIKTRGQQVTLSCSPISGHRSVSWYQQTPGQGLQFLFEYFSETQRNKGNFPGRFSGRQFSNSRSEMNVSTLELGDSALYLCASSLGGSGTEAFFGQGTRLTVV.

The chain combines TRBV7-3 with TRBJ1-6; possibly TRBD1 for D (5 bases). The V gene's germline CDR1 is SGHTA and CDR2 FQGTGA. The CDR3 consists of 13 residues. V was cut by 3 bases and J by 8 bases, with 8 bases left in between. The CDR3: CASSFGGDSPLHF. CDR3 coding DNA: TGTGCCAGCAGCTTCGGGGGGGATTCACCCCTCCACTTT.

The chain uses TRBV3-1 (or the pseudogene TRBV3-2) and TRBJ2-3; TRBD2 matches at 7 bases. V lost 1 base to trimming and J lost 0 bases; unmatched junction nucleotides: 10. Germline CDR1 and CDR2: LGHDT and YNNKEL (reference sequence). The CDR3 contains 18 residues. The CDR3 loop is CASSQGAALASSTDTQYF. CDR3 coding DNA: TGTGCCAGCAGCCAAGGGGCTGCACTAGCGTCTAGCACAGATACGCAGTATTTT.

V is TRBV28 and J is TRBJ2-4, with D perhaps matching TRBD1 or TRBD2 (6 bases each). V was pared by 10 bases and J by 5 bases, with 15 bases between. The CDR3 runs 13 residues. Germline-derived CDR1 and CDR2 are MDHEN and SYDVKM. The CDR3 here is CATKPGAQNIQYF. CDR3 in DNA: TGTGCCACTAAACCGGGGGCCCAAAACATTCAGTACTTC.

The chain couples TRBV7-2 to TRBJ2-3; 10 nucleotides match TRBD1. CDR3 length: 15 amino acids. CDR1 is SGHTA, CDR2 FQGNSA, per germline. The V segment lost 1 base and the J segment 5 bases; nucleotides outside the gene matches: 3. The CDR3 here is CASSLVGTGVDTQYF. As DNA, the CDR3 is TGTGCCAGCAGCTTAGTGGGGACAGGGGTAGATACGCAGTATTTT.

The chain links TRBV28 to TRBJ1-5; tentative D call: TRBD1 (6 bases). CDR1 and CDR2 (germline): MDHEN, SYDVKM. This CDR3 is 13 amino acids long. V shed 8 bases and J shed 3 bases, with 11 bases lying between them. The chain's CDR3 is CASLGQFNQPQHF. The DNA of the CDR3 is TGTGCCAGCCTAGGACAGTTCAATCAGCCCCAGCATTTT.

The rearrangement uses TRBV5-6 and TRBJ2-3, with 8 bases lining up with TRBD2. After removal of 0 bases from V and 5 bases from J, the junction contained 5 bases not matched to a gene. Germline assignment: CDR1 SGHDT and CDR2 YYEEEE. CDR3 length: 15 amino acids. The CDR3 region is CASSLGPGGRDTQYF. The CDR3 bases are TGTGCCAGCAGCTTGGGGCCGGGGGGGAGAGATACGCAGTATTTT.

V is TRBV9 and J is TRBJ2-4; TRBD2 aligns across 7 bases. Germline loops: CDR1 SGDLS, CDR2 YYNGEE. The CDR3 sequence is 17 residues long. V was clipped by 4 bases and J by 0 bases; unmatched bases: 10. In DNA form, the CDR3 reads TGTGCCAGCAGCTCCCCGGGGAGGGACGTAGCCAAAAACATTCAGTACTTC. This encodes CASSSPGRDVAKNIQYF.